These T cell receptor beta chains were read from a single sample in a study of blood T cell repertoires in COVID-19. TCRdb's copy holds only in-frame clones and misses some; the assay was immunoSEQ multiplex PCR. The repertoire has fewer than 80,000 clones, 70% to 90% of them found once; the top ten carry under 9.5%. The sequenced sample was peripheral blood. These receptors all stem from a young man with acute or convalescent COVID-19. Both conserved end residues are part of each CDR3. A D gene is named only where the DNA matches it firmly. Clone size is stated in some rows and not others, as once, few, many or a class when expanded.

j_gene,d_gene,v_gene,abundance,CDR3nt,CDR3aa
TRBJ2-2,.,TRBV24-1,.,TGTGCCACCAGTGATTTTGAGTTGGCGAACACCGGGGAGCTGTTTTTT,CATSDFELANTGELFF
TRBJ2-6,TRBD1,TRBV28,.,TGTGCCAGCTTAGGACAGGGATCATCCGGGGCCAACGTCCTGACTTTC,CASLGQGSSGANVLTF
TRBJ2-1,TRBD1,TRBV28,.,TGTGCCAGCAGGGGGACAGGCTTGAATGAGCAGTTCTTC,CASRGTGLNEQFF
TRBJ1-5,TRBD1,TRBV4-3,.,TGCGCCAGCAGCCTAGGGACAGGGGATCAGCCCCAGCATTTT,CASSLGTGDQPQHF
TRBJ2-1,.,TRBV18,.,TGTGCCAGCTCACCGGGACTCAGGACTCTGAGCTCCTACAATGAGCAGTTCTTC,CASSPGLRTLSSYNEQFF
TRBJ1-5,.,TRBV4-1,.,TGCGCCAGCAGCCAAACCGGTACTAGCAATCAGCCCCAGCATTTT,CASSQTGTSNQPQHF
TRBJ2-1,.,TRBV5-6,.,TGTGCCAGCAGCGATAGCGGAAGCTCCTACAATGAGCAGTTCTTC,CASSDSGSSYNEQFF
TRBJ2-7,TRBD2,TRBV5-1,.,TGCGCCAGCAGCCCCTTAGCGGGGGCAGAGTACGAGCAGTACTTC,CASSPLAGAEYEQYF
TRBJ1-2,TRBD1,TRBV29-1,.,TGCAGCGTGATGGGGGACAGTGGCTACACCTTC,CSVMGDSGYTF
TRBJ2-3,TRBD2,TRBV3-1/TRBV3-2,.,TGTGCCAGCAGCCAAGCCTGGACTAGCGGGAGTTCGGTCACAGATACGCAGTATTTT,CASSQAWTSGSSVTDTQYF
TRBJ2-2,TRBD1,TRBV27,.,TGTGCCAGCAGTTTACGGGCGACAGGGAGAAACACCGGGGAGCTGTTTTTT,CASSLRATGRNTGELFF
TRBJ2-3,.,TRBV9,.,TGTGCCAGCAGCGTAGCTACGAGATCTAGCACAGATACGCAGTATTTT,CASSVATRSSTDTQYF
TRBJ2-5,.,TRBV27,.,TGTGCCAGCAGTAGGGGCGTGGGTGAGACCCAGTACTTC,CASSRGVGETQYF
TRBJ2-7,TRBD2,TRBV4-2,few,TGTGCCAGCAGCCAAGAGCGGGAGGGTGACGAGCAGTACTTC,CASSQEREGDEQYF
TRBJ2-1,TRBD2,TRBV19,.,TGTGCCAGTAGTAAGGGACTAGCGGGAGGCAATGAGCAGTTCTTC,CASSKGLAGGNEQFF
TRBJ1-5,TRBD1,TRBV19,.,TGTGCCAGTTCAACAGGGGGGGTGGAACCCCAGCATTTT,CASSTGGVEPQHF
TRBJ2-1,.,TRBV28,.,TGTGCCAGCATAGACCGGGACAAACTAGATAATGAGCAGTTCTTC,CASIDRDKLDNEQFF
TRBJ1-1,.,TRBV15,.,TGTGCCACCAGCAGGGCGGAAGGGATGGCGGAGGGTTTT,CATSRAEGMAEGF
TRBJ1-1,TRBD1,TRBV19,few,TGTGCCAGTAGTCCCAGACAGGGACAAGCTGAAGCTTTCTTT,CASSPRQGQAEAFF
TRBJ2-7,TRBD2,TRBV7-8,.,TGTGCCAGCAGCTTGGGACTAGCGGGAGGTGGCGAGCAGTACTTC,CASSLGLAGGGEQYF
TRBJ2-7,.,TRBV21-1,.,TGTGCCAGCAGCAAAGAGCCAGCGGGGTCTTCCTACGAGCAGTACTTC,CASSKEPAGSSYEQYF
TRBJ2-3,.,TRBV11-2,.,TGTGCCAGCAGCTTGATGGACAGCCAGGATACGCAGTATTTT,CASSLMDSQDTQYF
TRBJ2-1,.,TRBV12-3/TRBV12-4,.,TGTGCCAGCAGCCCTCGGGGTAACAATGAGCAGTTCTTC,CASSPRGNNEQFF
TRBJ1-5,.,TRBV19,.,TGTGCCAGTAGTAACAGGGTGGGGAATCAGCCCCAGCATTTT,CASSNRVGNQPQHF